The clone carrying this T cell receptor beta chain was observed at least ten times. Its antigen is currently unknown. The germline V gene has CDR1 LNHNV and CDR2 YYDKDF (reference sequence). The CDR3 extends over 14 amino acids. Deletions cut 4 bases from V and 2 bases from J, with 8 bases between. The sample originates from a study of T cells in Graves' hyperthyroidism and ophthalmopathy. The study, taken as a whole, reports: Most thyroid clonotypes expanded above 0.001 were also detected in blood.

Extraction of PBMCs used 8.5 to 10 ml of fresh peripheral blood. RNA transcripts served as the template for amplifying TCR beta CDR3 regions. An initial round of RT-PCR targeting the TCR CDR3 relied on the HTBI primer set. TCRdb redid the calling of the multiplex PCR reads with MiXCR, one entry per CDR3 protein. The table records 600,000 to 700,000 distinct CDR3 sequences, roughly 15% of them present only once. Sequenced input: blood. The chain couples TRBV15 to TRBJ2-2; no definite D call. The TCR originated in a woman in her thirties or forties with Graves' ophthalmopathy. CDR3 amino acids: CATSTEINTGELFF. The DNA of the CDR3 is TGTGCCACCAGCACAGAAATTAACACCGGGGAGCTGTTTTTT. Variable domain in full (rest from reference TRBV15 and TRBJ2-2): DAMVIQNPRYQVTQFGKPVTLSCSQTLNHNVMYWYQQKSSQAPKLLFHYYDKDFNNEADTPDNFQSRRPNTSFCFLDIRSPGLGDTAMYLCATSTEINTGELFFGEGSRLTVL.